This record concerns one T cell receptor beta chain sequence. Its specificity is unknown. Assay used: immunoSEQ multiplex PCR; TCRdb lists only in-frame clones, some missing. The data show about 51,000 clones, around 80% seen once. Trimming cost V 2 bases and J 5 bases, with 15 bases left between them. Germline V gene lookup returns CDR1 GTSNPN and CDR2 SVGIG (reference sequence). The CDR3 has 15 residues. These data come from a study of a mutant IDH1 vaccine in newly diagnosed glioma. Turning to the study itself: Vaccine administration was initiated 4-6 weeks following radiotherapy alone, or with temozolomide cycles. Before enrollment, patients got radiotherapy alone, temozolomide alone, or mostly the combination. Whole-study results and caveats: With respect to changes in top peripheral T cell clonotypes, pseudoprogression seemed unrelated. There were vaccine-induced immune responses in just under 95% of the patients.

The time point: week 5, during vaccination. The investigators gave 300 ug of mutant IDH1 20-mer peptide in each vaccine dose, together with topical imiquimod. This clonotype was sampled from a man aged 50 or older with glioma. V gene TRBV30 combines with J gene TRBJ1-4, with TRBD1 as a possible D gene (5 bases). Material: PBMCs, obtained from a glioma patient whose treatment included an IDH1 peptide vaccine. The CDR3 sequence: CAWSPTGAENEKLFF. The DNA of the CDR3 is TGTGCCTGGAGTCCGACCGGGGCGGAGAATGAAAAACTGTTTTTT.